The 25 T cell receptor beta chains presented below share a single source sample, sequenced in a study of T cell repertoires in cytomegalovirus infection. TCRdb recomputed calls from the reads with MiXCR, one row per CDR3 protein. The sample shows fewer than 400,000 distinct CDR3 sequences, 15% to 20% of them seen only once. Material for sequencing was PBMCs. Every receptor here comes from a human donor in good health (CMV status not recorded). Some clones in this sample may be carry-over from other donors' samples.

This chain connects TRBV23-1 to TRBJ1-6, with a possible D match to TRBD1 (6 bases). TRBV23-1 is recorded as an ORF, its role being uncertain. Trimming pared 2 bases from V and 0 bases from J, leaving 11 bases between. The CDR3 runs to 17 residues. This CDR3 is CASSQQGPSSYNSPLHF. In nucleotides, the CDR3 is TGCGCCAGCAGTCAACAGGGGCCGAGCTCCTATAATTCACCCCTCCACTTT.

This clonotype was seen many times. This rearrangement joins TRBV6-6 to TRBJ1-6; the match to TRBD1 covers 7 bases. Trimming removed 4 bases from V and 5 bases from J; junction bases left unmatched: 5. CDR3 length: 15 residues. CDR1 MNHNY and CDR2 SVGAGI come from the germline V gene (reference sequence). DNA of the CDR3: TGTGCCAGCAGTTTTGGGACAGTCGATAATTCACCCCTCCACTTT. Amino acids: CASSFGTVDNSPLHF.

This chain uses TRBV6-2 or TRBV6-3 with TRBJ2-2, with 10 bases aligning to TRBD2. Losses at the gene ends were 4 bases for V and 6 bases for J; bases not matched to a gene: 8. The CDR3 totals 16 residues. Germline V lookup: CDR1 MNHEY, CDR2 SVGEGT. Here the CDR3 reads CASSLLAGELAGELFF. The CDR3 bases are TGTGCCAGCAGTTTGCTAGCGGGAGAATTGGCCGGGGAGCTGTTTTTT.

The table lists this clonotype with many counts. CDR3 protein: CASSLFPGLKNTDTQYF. Here the CDR3 DNA reads TGTGCCAGCAGCTTATTTCCGGGACTCAAAAACACAGATACGCAGTATTTT. The rearrangement uses TRBV7-9 and TRBJ2-3, with D possibly matching TRBD2 (6 bases). This CDR3 is 17 amino acids long. Germline V CDR1 and CDR2: SEHNR, FQNEAQ (reference sequence). Trimming left V 2 bases short and J 2 bases short, with 17 bases between.

This clonotype has at least ten counts. CDR3 region: CASSLDRGRHEKLFF. CDR3 in DNA: TGTGCCAGCAGCTTAGACAGGGGGCGTCATGAAAAACTGTTTTTT. The chain carries TRBV7-2 and TRBJ1-4, with 9 bases matching TRBD1. This CDR3 has 15 residues. The V and J ends lost 1 base and 6 bases, in that order; junction bases with no gene match: 3. The germline gives CDR1 SGHTA, CDR2 FQGNSA.

The sample holds a few counts of this clonotype. The genes are TRBV27 and TRBJ2-1, with D perhaps matching TRBD1 (6 bases). The CDR3 spans 14 residues. V dropped 4 bases and J dropped 8 bases, with 15 bases sitting between them. Germline V gene sequence: CDR1 MNHEY, CDR2 SMNVEV (reference sequence). For the CDR3, the DNA is TGTGCCAGCAGTTCCCCTACAGGGTTCGATGAGCAGTTCTTC. Amino acids: CASSSPTGFDEQFF.

The chain is built from TRBV5-1 and TRBJ1-5; no reliable D call. V was clipped by 2 bases and J by 5 bases, with 8 bases between them. CDR1 and CDR2 (germline): SGHRS, YFSETQ. This CDR3 has 13 residues. The CDR3 DNA sequence: TGCGCCAGCAGCTTACAGACCGATCAGCCCCAGCATTTT. It translates to CASSLQTDQPQHF. Together with reference TRBV5-1 and TRBJ1-5, the CDR3 gives the full variable domain: KAGVTQTPRYLIKTRGQQVTLSCSPISGHRSVSWYQQTPGQGLQFLFEYFSETQRNKGNFPGRFSGRQFSNSRSEMNVSTLELGDSALYLCASSLQTDQPQHFGDGTRLSIL.

The chain joins TRBV6-5 to TRBJ2-7; D remains unclear. CDR1 and CDR2 from the germline V gene are MNHEY and SVGAGI. V was clipped by 0 bases and J by 2 bases, with 8 bases between them. The CDR3 covers 14 residues. CDR3 amino acids: CASSYSGSAYEQYF. Written as DNA, the CDR3 is TGTGCCAGCAGTTACTCGGGCAGTGCCTACGAGCAGTACTTC.

The table lists this clonotype with many counts. The chain employs TRBV7-9 and TRBJ2-7; D uncertain. This CDR3 is 16 amino acids long. The ends were cut back, 5 bases at V and 2 bases at J, with 19 bases in the middle. CDR1 is SEHNR, CDR2 FQNEAQ, per germline (reference sequence). DNA for the CDR3: TGTGCCAGCAGCCTAGAGGTAATTGGCTCCACCTACGAGCAGTACTTC. The encoded protein is CASSLEVIGSTYEQYF.

This rearrangement joins TRBV15 to TRBJ2-1; no clear D gene. The length of the CDR3 is 13 residues. Germline V CDR1 and CDR2: LNHNV, YYDKDF (reference sequence). V was trimmed by 0 bases and J by 11 bases, leaving 11 bases between them. The DNA of the CDR3 is TGTGCCACCAGCAGAGATTTGGGTGTTAAGCAGTTCTTC. It is translated as CATSRDLGVKQFF.

This clonotype was seen ten or more times. The chain carries TRBV25-1 and TRBJ2-1, with 8 bases fitting TRBD2. Trimming removed 5 bases from V and 0 bases from J; junction bases left unmatched: 3. The CDR3 sequence is 15 residues long. Germline V gene data show CDR1 as MGHDK and CDR2 as SYGVNS. CDR3 DNA sequence: TGTGCCAGCAGTAAAAGCGGGAGCTCCTACAATGAGCAGTTCTTC. This encodes CASSKSGSSYNEQFF.

For the CDR3, the DNA is TGTGCCAGCAGCTCCTCGGACAGGGCGTATGAGCAGTTCTTC. Its protein is CASSSSDRAYEQFF. The chain has TRBV11-2 and TRBJ2-1; TRBD1 matches at 8 bases. This CDR3 is 14 amino acids long. Trimming took 4 bases from V and 8 from J; bases not matched to a gene: 7. The germline V gene encodes CDR1 SGHAT and CDR2 FQNNGV.

The chain joins TRBV9 to TRBJ1-5; D gene ambiguous. The CDR3 spans 16 residues. V shed 2 bases and J shed 11 bases, with 23 bases lying between them. The germline V gene has CDR1 SGDLS and CDR2 YYNGEE. CDR3 DNA: TGTGCCAGCAGCGTCACCCCCGGGCAGAGGCCCGAGGCCCAGCATTTT. It is translated as CASSVTPGQRPEAQHF.

This clonotype came up a few times. The chain recombines TRBV6-5 with TRBJ2-5; TRBD2 aligns across 7 bases. The germline V gene has CDR1 MNHEY and CDR2 SVGAGI. The CDR3 spans 15 residues. V shed 7 bases, J shed 5 bases, and the junction held 13 bases outside the gene matches. The CDR3 spells CASNPLAPAGETQYF. The DNA for the CDR3 is TGTGCCAGCAACCCACTAGCGCCGGCGGGGGAGACCCAGTACTTC.

The genes are TRBV2 and TRBJ1-1; 7 nucleotides line up with TRBD1. The junction had 9 bases not matched to a gene; V was cut back by 9 bases and J by 5 bases. CDR3 length: 13 residues. The germline CDR1 and CDR2 sequences are SNHLY and FYNNEI. CDR3: CASTRQGETEAFF. CDR3 bases: TGTGCCAGTACTCGACAGGGAGAAACTGAAGCTTTCTTT.

V and J are TRBV5-6 and TRBJ2-1, with D possibly being TRBD2 (6 bases). CDR1 SGHDT and CDR2 YYEEEE come from the germline V gene. V was trimmed by 0 bases and J by 6 bases, leaving 10 bases between them. This CDR3 has 14 residues. The chain's CDR3 is CASSLDPAGNEQFF. The DNA for the CDR3 is TGTGCCAGCAGCTTGGATCCAGCGGGCAATGAGCAGTTCTTC.

This clonotype was counted a few times. The chain links TRBV6-2 or TRBV6-3 to TRBJ2-3; D is unclear. Germline-derived CDR1 and CDR2 are MNHEY and SVGEGT. The CDR3 has 13 residues. V lost 4 bases, J lost 10 bases, and 15 bases lay in between. The CDR3 bases are TGTGCCAGCAGTTTGGAAGCGCTATCGTCGCAGTATTTT. Translated: CASSLEALSSQYF.

The chain recombines TRBV7-2 with TRBJ1-3, with a weak D call TRBD1 (5 bases). Per the germline V gene, CDR1 is SGHTA and CDR2 is FQGNSA. Between the trimmed V and J ends, which lost 3 bases and 4 bases, there was a span of 16 bases. The length of the CDR3 is 16 residues. Here the CDR3 reads CASSFKAGGGGNTIYF. CDR3 nucleotides: TGTGCCAGCAGCTTTAAGGCCGGGGGGGGGGGAAACACCATATATTTT. Full variable domain (rest looked up from reference TRBV7-2 and TRBJ1-3): GAGVSQSPSNKVTEKGKDVELRCDPISGHTALYWYRQSLGQGLEFLIYFQGNSAPDKSGLPSDRFSAERTGGSVSTLTIQRTQQEDSAVYLCASSFKAGGGGNTIYFGEGSWLTVV.

The rearrangement uses TRBV7-2 and TRBJ2-7, with D hard to call. Trimming stripped 2 bases from V and 7 bases from J, with 12 bases between. The CDR3 covers 13 residues. Germline V gene lookup returns CDR1 SGHTA and CDR2 FQGNSA. The DNA of the CDR3 is TGTGCCAGCAGCTTAACCGGACCCCCGGAGCAGTACTTC. This sequence encodes CASSLTGPPEQYF.

The chain combines TRBV6-1 with TRBJ1-6; D gene ambiguous. Germline CDR1 and CDR2: MNHNS and SASEGT. The CDR3 has 16 residues. Deletions cut 6 bases from V and 9 bases from J, with 21 bases between. Written as DNA, the CDR3 is TGTGCCAGCAGGCGCCAAGGACGGCCGGTTTTTTCACCCCTCCACTTT. Translating it yields CASRRQGRPVFSPLHF.

About this clonotype itself: A read error may explain this, as a much larger clone is one base away. The chain is built from TRBV7-2 and TRBJ2-7; D uncertain. The CDR3 loop spans 11 amino acids. The germline gives CDR1 SGHTA, CDR2 FQGNSA. V shed 6 bases and J shed 4 bases, with 7 bases lying between them. CDR3 DNA sequence: TGTGCCAGCAGAGCGAGGTACGAGCAGTACTTC. Encoded protein: CASRARYEQYF.

This clonotype has a count of ten or more. This chain links TRBV19 with TRBJ1-2; the D gene is possibly TRBD1 (5 bases). This CDR3 contains 15 residues. The V and J ends lost 0 bases and 3 bases respectively, with 11 bases between them. Germline-derived CDR1 and CDR2 are LNHDA and SQIVND (reference sequence). The CDR3 is CASSIEATVYYGYTF. CDR3 coding DNA: TGTGCCAGTAGTATAGAAGCGACAGTCTACTATGGCTACACCTTC.

J is TRBJ2-1 and V is TRBV12-3 or TRBV12-4; D remains ambiguous. The CDR3 runs 12 residues. Trimming left V 7 bases short and J 5 bases short, with 9 bases between. The CDR3 loop is CASTQWDNEQFF. The CDR3 nucleotides read TGTGCCAGCACCCAGTGGGACAATGAGCAGTTCTTC.

About this clonotype itself: One end of the junction varies from germline; a read error may be responsible. This chain links TRBV28 with TRBJ2-1, with D maybe TRBD2 (5 bases). The CDR3 covers 16 residues. Germline V gives CDR1 MDHEN, CDR2 SYDVKM. The CDR3 DNA reads as TGTGCCAGCAGTTCAACTAGTTCTCTGTACTACGATGAGCAGTTCTTC. This translates into CASSSTSSLYYDEQFF.

This clonotype has ten or more counts. V and J are TRBV11-2 and TRBJ2-1; the D gene is possibly TRBD1 (6 bases). The CDR3 runs to 14 residues. The V and J ends lost 4 bases and 7 bases respectively, with 14 bases between them. Germline assignment: CDR1 SGHAT and CDR2 FQNNGV. Written as DNA, the CDR3 is TGTGCCAGCAGCTCCATACAGGGATTTAATGAGCAGTTCTTC. It encodes CASSSIQGFNEQFF.